One T cell receptor (beta chain) is described in this entry. Its antigen remains unknown. Libraries were prepared by immunoSEQ multiplex PCR; TCRdb keeps only in-frame clonotypes and omits some of them. The sample lists a few hundred thousand clones, around 86% occurring once. The data were obtained in a study of Ad26.COV2.S vaccination and SARS-CoV-2 variants. Across the study: Into the muscle, Ad26.COV2.S was dosed once or twice, 56 days apart.

Study results and caveats: Post-vaccination spike-specific CD8+ and CD4+ T cell responses reportedly had substantial breadth.

As to treatment: about 20 received Ad26.COV2.S at low or high dose, single or two shots; about 5 received placebo; per-sample allocation not given. Vaccine and placebo recipients were sampled on day 63 after the first injection. An Ad26 vector carrying the Wuhan-strain SARS-CoV-2 spike served as the vaccine. The length of the CDR3 is 14 residues. Germline lookup yields CDR1 SGHTA and CDR2 FQGNSA. Trimming removed 3 bases from V and 2 bases from J, with 11 bases in between. The sequencing here drew on peripheral blood, taken in a trial of Ad26.COV2.S vaccine versus placebo. The TCR originated in a person between 18 and 60 years old who received the Ad26.COV2.S COVID-19 vaccine or a placebo. V and J are TRBV7-2 and TRBJ2-7; no clear D gene. CDR3 sequence reads: CASSFLSPTYEQYF. CDR3 DNA sequence: TGTGCCAGCAGCTTCCTATCTCCAACCTACGAGCAGTACTTC.